The clone carrying this T cell receptor beta chain was seen at least ten times. Its matching antigen is unknown. The data originate from a study of T cells in Graves' hyperthyroidism and ophthalmopathy. Unmatched junction bases numbered 8, after V lost 4 bases and J lost 0 bases. The CDR3 runs 16 residues. CDR1 is SQVTM, CDR2 ANQGSEA, per germline. From RNA transcripts, TCR beta CDR3 regions were amplified. Initially, a first-round RT-PCR of the TCR CDR3 employed the HTBI primer set. TCRdb fed the multiplex PCR reads into MiXCR, producing one record per CDR3 protein. The table records 550,000 to 600,000 distinct CDR3 sequences, 13% to 15% of them present only once. General study points: Also found in blood were most expanded thyroid clonotypes above 0.001.

This TCR came from a young woman with Graves' ophthalmopathy. Specimen: blood. This rearrangement joins TRBV29-1 to TRBJ2-2; 7 bases map to TRBD2. Here the CDR3 reads CSVGQEGRANTGELFF. The CDR3 coding sequence is TGCAGCGTTGGGCAGGAGGGGAGGGCGAACACCGGGGAGCTGTTTTTT.